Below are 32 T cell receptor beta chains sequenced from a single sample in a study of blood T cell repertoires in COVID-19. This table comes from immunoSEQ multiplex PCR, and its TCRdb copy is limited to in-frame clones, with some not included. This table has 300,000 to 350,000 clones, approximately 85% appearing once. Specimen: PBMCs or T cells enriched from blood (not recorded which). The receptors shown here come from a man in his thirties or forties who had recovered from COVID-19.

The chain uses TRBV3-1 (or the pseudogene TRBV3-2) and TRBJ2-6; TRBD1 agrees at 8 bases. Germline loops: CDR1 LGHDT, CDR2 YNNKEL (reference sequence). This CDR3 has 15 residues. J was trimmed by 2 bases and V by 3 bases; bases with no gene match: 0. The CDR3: CASSQTGAGANVLTF. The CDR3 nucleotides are TGTGCCAGCAGCCAGACAGGGGCTGGGGCCAACGTCCTGACTTTC.

CDR3 residues: CATSRDYGGGQETQYF. As DNA, the CDR3 is TGTGCCACCAGCAGAGATTATGGGGGGGGGCAAGAGACCCAGTACTTC. The chain joins TRBV15 to TRBJ2-5; 7 bases align to TRBD2. The CDR3 sequence is 16 residues long. Losses at the gene ends were 0 bases for V and 2 bases for J; bases not matched to a gene: 6. Germline V gene data show CDR1 as LNHNV and CDR2 as YYDKDF (reference sequence).

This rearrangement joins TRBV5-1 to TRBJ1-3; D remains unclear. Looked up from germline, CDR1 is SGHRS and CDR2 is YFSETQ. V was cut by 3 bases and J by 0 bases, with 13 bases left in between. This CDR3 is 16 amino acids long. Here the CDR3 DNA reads TGCGCCAGCAGCTCAAAAAGTCCAGGCTCTGGAAACACCATATATTTT. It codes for CASSSKSPGSGNTIYF.

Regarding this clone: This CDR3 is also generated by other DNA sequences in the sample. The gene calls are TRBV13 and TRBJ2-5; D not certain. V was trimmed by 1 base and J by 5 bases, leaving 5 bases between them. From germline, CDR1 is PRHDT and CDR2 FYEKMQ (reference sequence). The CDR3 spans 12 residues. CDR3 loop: CASSLASETQYF. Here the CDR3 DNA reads TGTGCCAGCAGCTTAGCTTCCGAGACCCAGTACTTC. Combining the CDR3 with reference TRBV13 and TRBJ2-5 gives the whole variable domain AAGVIQSPRHLIKEKRETATLKCYPIPRHDTVYWYQQGPGQDPQFLISFYEKMQSDKGSIPDRFSAQQFSDYHSELNMSSLELGDSALYFCASSLASETQYFGPGTRLLVL.

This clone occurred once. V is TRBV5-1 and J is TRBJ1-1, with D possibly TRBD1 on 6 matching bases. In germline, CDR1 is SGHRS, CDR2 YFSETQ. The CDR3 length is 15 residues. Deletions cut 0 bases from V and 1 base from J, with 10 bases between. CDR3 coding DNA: TGCGCCAGCAGCTTGGATCAGGGGACGAACACTGAAGCTTTCTTT. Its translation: CASSLDQGTNTEAFF.

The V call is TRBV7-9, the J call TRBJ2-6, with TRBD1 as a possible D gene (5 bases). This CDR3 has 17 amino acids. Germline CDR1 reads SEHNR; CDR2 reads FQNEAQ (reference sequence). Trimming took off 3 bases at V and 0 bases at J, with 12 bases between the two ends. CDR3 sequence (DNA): TGTGCCAGCAGCTTGGGCAGGGTCAACTCTGGGGCCAACGTCCTGACTTTC. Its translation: CASSLGRVNSGANVLTF.

DNA of the CDR3: TGTGCCAGTGCCGGACAGGGGGGGAGTGACGAGCAGTACTTC. It specifies CASAGQGGSDEQYF. This rearrangement joins TRBV7-2 to TRBJ2-7; 10 bases are shared with TRBD1. Germline assignment: CDR1 SGHTA and CDR2 FQGNSA. Trimming took 9 bases from V and 5 from J; bases not matched to a gene: 10. This CDR3 has 14 amino acids.

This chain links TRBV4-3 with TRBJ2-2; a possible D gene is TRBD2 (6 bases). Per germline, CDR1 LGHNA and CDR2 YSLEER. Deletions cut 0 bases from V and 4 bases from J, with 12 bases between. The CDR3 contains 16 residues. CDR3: CASSQDLLASTGELFF. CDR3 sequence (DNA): TGCGCCAGCAGCCAAGATCTACTAGCTAGCACCGGGGAGCTGTTTTTT.

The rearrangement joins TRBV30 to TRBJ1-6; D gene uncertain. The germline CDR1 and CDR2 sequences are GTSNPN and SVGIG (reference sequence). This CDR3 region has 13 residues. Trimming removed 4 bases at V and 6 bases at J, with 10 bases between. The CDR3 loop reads CAWMAGTNSPLHF. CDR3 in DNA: TGTGCCTGGATGGCAGGAACTAATTCACCCCTCCACTTT.

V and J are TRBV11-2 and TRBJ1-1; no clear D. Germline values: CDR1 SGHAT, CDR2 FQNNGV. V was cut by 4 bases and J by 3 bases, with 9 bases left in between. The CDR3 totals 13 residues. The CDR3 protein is CASSWEKYTEAFF. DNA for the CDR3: TGTGCCAGCAGCTGGGAGAAGTACACTGAAGCTTTCTTT.

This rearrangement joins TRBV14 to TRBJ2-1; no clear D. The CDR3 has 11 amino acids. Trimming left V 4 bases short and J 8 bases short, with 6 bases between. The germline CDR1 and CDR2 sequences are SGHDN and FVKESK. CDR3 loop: CASSPGYEQFF. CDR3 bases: TGTGCCAGCAGCCCAGGCTATGAGCAGTTCTTC.

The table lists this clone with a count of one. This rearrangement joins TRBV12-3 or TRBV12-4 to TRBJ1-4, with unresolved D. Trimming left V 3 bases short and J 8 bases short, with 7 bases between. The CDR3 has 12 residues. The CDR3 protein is CASSFAGEKLFF. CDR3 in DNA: TGTGCCAGCAGTTTTGCAGGCGAAAAACTGTTTTTT.

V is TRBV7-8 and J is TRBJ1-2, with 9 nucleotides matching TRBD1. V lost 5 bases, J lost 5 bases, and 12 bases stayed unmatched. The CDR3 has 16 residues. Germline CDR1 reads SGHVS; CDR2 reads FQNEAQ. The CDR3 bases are TGTGCCAGCAGCGTCGGGACAGGGATAGGAGTGTATGGCTACACCTTC. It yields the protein CASSVGTGIGVYGYTF.

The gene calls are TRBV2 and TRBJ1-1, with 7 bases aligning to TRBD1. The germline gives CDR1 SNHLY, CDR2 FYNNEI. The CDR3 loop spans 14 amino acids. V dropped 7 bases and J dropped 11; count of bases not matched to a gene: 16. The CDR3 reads CASKMTGQGGKAFF. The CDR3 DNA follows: TGTGCCAGCAAGATGACAGGGCAGGGGGGAAAGGCTTTCTTT.

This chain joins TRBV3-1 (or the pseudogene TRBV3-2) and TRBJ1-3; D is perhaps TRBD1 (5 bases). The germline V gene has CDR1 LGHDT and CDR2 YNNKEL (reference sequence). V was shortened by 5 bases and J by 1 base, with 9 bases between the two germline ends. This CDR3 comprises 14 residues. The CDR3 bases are TGTGCCAGCAGCGGGACTTCATCTGGAAACACCATATATTTT. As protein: CASSGTSSGNTIYF.

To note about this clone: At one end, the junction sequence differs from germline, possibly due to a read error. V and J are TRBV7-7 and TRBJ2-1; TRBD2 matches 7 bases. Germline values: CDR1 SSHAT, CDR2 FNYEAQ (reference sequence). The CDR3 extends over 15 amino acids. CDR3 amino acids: CASSPQRGPHNEQFF. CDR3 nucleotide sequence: TGTGCTAGCAGCCCTCAGCGGGGCCCTCACAATGAGCAGTTCTTC.

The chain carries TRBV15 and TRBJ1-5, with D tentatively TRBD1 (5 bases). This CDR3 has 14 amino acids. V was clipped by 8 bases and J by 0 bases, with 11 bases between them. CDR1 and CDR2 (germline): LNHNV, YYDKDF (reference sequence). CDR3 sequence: CATDSAYSNQPQHF. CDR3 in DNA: TGTGCCACCGACAGCGCTTATAGCAATCAGCCCCAGCATTTT. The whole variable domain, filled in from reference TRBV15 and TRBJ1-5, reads DAMVIQNPRYQVTQFGKPVTLSCSQTLNHNVMYWYQQKSSQAPKLLFHYYDKDFNNEADTPDNFQSRRPNTSFCFLDIRSPGLGDTAMYLCATDSAYSNQPQHFGDGTRLSIL.

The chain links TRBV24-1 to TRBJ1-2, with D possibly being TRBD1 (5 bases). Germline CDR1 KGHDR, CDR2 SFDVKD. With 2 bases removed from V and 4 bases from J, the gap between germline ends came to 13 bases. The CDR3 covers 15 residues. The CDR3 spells CATSDSPQGAYGYTF. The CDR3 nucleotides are TGTGCCACCAGTGATTCCCCCCAGGGCGCCTATGGCTACACCTTC.

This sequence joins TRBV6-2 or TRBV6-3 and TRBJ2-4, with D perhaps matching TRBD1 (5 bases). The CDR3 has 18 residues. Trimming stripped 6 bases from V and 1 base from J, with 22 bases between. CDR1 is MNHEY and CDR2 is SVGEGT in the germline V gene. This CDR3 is CASSKGPGQGVAKNIQYF. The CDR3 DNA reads TGTGCCAGCAGCAAAGGCCCCGGACAAGGGGTGGCCAAAAACATTCAGTACTTC.

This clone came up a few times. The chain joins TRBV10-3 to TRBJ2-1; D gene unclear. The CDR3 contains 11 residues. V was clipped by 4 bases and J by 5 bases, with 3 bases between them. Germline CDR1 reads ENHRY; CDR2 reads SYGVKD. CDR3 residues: CAISANNEQFF. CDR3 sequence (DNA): TGTGCCATCAGTGCCAACAATGAGCAGTTCTTC.

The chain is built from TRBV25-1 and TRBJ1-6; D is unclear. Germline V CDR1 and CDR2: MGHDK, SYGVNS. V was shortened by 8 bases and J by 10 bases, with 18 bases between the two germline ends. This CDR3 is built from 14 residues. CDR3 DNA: TGTGCCAGCCCAACTGCGAGGGTAGGATCACCCCTCCACTTT. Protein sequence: CASPTARVGSPLHF.

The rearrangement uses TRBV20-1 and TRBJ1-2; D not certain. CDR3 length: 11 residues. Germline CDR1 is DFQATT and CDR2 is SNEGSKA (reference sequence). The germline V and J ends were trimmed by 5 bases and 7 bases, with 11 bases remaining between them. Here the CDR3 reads CSAPLEIGYTF. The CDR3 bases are TGCAGTGCTCCCCTTGAGATTGGCTACACCTTC.

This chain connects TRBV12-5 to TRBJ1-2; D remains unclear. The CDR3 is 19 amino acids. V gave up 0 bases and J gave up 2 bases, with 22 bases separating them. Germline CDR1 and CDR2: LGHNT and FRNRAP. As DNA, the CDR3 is TGTGCTAGTGGTTTGGTCAACAAAGATTCAGGAAGACCGAACTATGGCTACACCTTC. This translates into CASGLVNKDSGRPNYGYTF.

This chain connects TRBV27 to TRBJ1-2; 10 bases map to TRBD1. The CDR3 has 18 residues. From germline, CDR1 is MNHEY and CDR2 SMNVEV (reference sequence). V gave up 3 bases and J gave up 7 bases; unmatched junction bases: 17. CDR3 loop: CASSFRATGGARLAGYTF. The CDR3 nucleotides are TGTGCCAGCAGTTTCAGGGCGACAGGGGGCGCGAGGTTAGCTGGCTACACCTTC.

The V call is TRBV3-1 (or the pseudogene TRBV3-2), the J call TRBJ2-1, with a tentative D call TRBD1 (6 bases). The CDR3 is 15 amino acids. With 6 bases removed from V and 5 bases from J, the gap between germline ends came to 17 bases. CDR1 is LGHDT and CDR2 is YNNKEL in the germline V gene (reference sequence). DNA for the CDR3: TGTGCCAGCAGGCAACCGGGACAAGGAAACAATGAGCAGTTCTTC. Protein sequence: CASRQPGQGNNEQFF.

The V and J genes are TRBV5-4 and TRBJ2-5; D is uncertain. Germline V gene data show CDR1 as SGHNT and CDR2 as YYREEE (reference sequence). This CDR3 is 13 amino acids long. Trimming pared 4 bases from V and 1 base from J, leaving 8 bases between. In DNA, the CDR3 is TGTGCCAGCAGCATAACAGTCCAAGAGACCCAGTACTTC. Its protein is CASSITVQETQYF. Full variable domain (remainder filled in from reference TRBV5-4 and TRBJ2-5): ETGVTQSPTHLIKTRGQQVTLRCSSQSGHNTVSWYQQALGQGPQFIFQYYREEENGRGNFPPRFSGLQFPNYSSELNVNALELDDSALYLCASSITVQETQYFGPGTRLLVL.

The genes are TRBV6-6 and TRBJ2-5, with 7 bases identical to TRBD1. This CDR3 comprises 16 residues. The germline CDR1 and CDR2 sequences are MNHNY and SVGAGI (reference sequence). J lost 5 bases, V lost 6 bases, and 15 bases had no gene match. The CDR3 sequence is CASSPLQGLRQETQYF. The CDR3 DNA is TGTGCCAGCAGCCCTCTACAGGGGCTTAGACAGGAGACCCAGTACTTC.

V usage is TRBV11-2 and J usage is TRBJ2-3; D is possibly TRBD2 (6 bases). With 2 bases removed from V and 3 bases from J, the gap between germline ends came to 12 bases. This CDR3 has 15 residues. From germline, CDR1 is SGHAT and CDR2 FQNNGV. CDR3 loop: CASSLWDGGTDTQYF. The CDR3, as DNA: TGTGCCAGCAGCTTATGGGATGGGGGGACAGATACGCAGTATTTT.

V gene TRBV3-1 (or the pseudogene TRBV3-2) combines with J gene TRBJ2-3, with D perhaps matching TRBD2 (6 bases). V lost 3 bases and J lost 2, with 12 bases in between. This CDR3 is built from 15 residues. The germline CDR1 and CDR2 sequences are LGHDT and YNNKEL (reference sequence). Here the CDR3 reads CASSHMRGPTDTQYF. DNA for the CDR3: TGTGCCAGCAGCCATATGCGGGGCCCCACAGATACGCAGTATTTT.

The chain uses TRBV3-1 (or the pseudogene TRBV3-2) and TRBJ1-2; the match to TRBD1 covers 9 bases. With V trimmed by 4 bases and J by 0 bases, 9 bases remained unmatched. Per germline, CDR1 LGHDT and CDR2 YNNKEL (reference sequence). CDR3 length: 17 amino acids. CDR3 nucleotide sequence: TGTGCCAGCAGCCCGACCGGGACAGGGACGCCTAACTATGGCTACACCTTC. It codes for CASSPTGTGTPNYGYTF.

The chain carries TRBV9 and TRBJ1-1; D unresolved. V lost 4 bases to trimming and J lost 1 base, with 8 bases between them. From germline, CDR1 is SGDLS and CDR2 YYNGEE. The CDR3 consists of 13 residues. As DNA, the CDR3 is TGTGCCAGCAGCATCACAGAGAACACTGAAGCTTTCTTT. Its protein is CASSITENTEAFF. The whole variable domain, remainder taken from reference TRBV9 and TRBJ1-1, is DSGVTQTPKHLITATGQRVTLRCSPRSGDLSVYWYQQSLDQGLQFLIQYYNGEERAKGNILERFSAQQFPDLHSELNLSSLELGDSALYFCASSITENTEAFFGQGTRLTVV.

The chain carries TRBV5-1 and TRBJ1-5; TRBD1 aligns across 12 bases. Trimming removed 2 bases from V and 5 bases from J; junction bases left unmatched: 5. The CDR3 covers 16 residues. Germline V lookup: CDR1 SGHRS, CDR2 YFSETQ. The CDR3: CASSFGTGGGDQPQHF. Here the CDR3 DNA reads TGCGCCAGCAGCTTCGGGACAGGGGGCGGGGATCAGCCCCAGCATTTT. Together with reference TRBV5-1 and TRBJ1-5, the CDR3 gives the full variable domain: KAGVTQTPRYLIKTRGQQVTLSCSPISGHRSVSWYQQTPGQGLQFLFEYFSETQRNKGNFPGRFSGRQFSNSRSEMNVSTLELGDSALYLCASSFGTGGGDQPQHFGDGTRLSIL.